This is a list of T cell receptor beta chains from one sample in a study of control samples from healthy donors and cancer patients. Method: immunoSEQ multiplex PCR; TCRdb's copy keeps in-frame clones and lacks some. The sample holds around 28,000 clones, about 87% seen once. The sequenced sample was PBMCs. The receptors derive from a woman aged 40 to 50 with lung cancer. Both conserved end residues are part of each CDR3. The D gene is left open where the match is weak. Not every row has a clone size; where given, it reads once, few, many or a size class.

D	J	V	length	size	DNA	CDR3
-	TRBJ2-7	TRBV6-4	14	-	TGTGCCAGCAGTGACAGTCCCAACTGTTACGAGCAGTACTTC	CASSDSPNCYEQYF
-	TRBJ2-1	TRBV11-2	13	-	TGTGCCAGCAGCCGGGTGTCAGCGGGTGAGCAGTTCTTC	CASSRVSAGEQFF
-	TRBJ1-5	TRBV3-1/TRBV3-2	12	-	TGTGCCAGCAGCCAAGATAATCAGCCCCAGCATTTT	CASSQDNQPQHF
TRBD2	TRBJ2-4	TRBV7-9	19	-	TGTGCCAGCAGCTTAGGAAGCGGGGGGCCACTTCTAGCCAAAAACATTCAGTACTTC	CASSLGSGGPLLAKNIQYF
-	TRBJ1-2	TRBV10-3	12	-	TGTGCCATCAGTGGCCAGGACTATGGCTACACCTTC	CAISGQDYGYTF
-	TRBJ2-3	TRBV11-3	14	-	TGTGCCAGCAGCTTAGGAGTGATCGCAGATACGCAGTATTTT	CASSLGVIADTQYF
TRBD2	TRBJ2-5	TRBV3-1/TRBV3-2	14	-	TGTGCCAGCAGCCACGGGACTAGACATGAGACCCAGTACTTC	CASSHGTRHETQYF
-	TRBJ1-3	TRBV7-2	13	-	TGTGCCAGCAGCTCTTGGACAGTAAACACCATATATTTT	CASSSWTVNTIYF
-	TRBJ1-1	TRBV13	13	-	TGTGCCAGCAGCTTAGAGGGGAACACTGAAGCTTTCTTT	CASSLEGNTEAFF
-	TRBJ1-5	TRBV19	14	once	TGTGCCAGTAGTACAGGGGTAAGCAATCAGCCCCAGCATTTT	CASSTGVSNQPQHF
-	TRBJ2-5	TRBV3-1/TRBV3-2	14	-	TGTGCCAGCAGCCAAAGGTTTGTCCAAGAGACCCAGTACTTC	CASSQRFVQETQYF
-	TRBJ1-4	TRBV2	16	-	TGTGCCAGCAGTGAACAGCCACCCCCAACTAATGAAAAACTGTTTTTT	CASSEQPPPTNEKLFF
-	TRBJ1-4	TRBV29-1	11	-	TGCAGCTACTGGGACGGTGAAAAACTGTTTTTT	CSYWDGEKLFF
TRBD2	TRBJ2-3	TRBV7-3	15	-	TGTGCCAGCAGCGACAGCGGGGGGGGTACAGATACGCAGTATTTT	CASSDSGGGTDTQYF
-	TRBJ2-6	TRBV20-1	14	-	TGCAGTGCTAGTCCCGTGGCTGGGGCCAACGTCCTGACTTTC	CSASPVAGANVLTF
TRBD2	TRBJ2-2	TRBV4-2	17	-	TGTGCCAGCAGCCAAGCTGACCTAGCGGGGAACACCGGGGAGCTGTTTTTT	CASSQADLAGNTGELFF
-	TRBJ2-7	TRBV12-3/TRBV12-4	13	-	TGTGCCAGCACCGTCTCGGCGGCCTACGAGCAGTACTTC	CASTVSAAYEQYF
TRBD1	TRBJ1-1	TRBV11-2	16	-	TGTGCCAGCAGCTTCACCCCAGGGGGCAGGAACACTGAAGCTTTCTTT	CASSFTPGGRNTEAFF
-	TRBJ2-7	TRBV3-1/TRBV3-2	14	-	TGTGCCAGCAGCCCCGGGGACGTAGGCTACGAGCAGTACTTC	CASSPGDVGYEQYF
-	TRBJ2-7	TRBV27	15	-	TGTGCCAGCAGTTTAGCAATCGGGCTCACCTACGAGCAGTACTTC	CASSLAIGLTYEQYF
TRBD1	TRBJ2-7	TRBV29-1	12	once	TGCAGCGTTGAACAGGGGGCCTACGAGCAGTACTTC	CSVEQGAYEQYF
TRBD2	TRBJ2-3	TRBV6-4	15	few	TGTGCCAGCAGTGACTCGCGGGGGGGCACAGATACGCAGTATTTT	CASSDSRGGTDTQYF
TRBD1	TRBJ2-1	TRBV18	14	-	TGTGCCAGCTCAAAAGGGACAGGGGGCAATGAGCAGTTCTTC	CASSKGTGGNEQFF
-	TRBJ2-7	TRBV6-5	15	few	TGTGCCAGCAGTTATAATGGGGCCGGGGCCTACGAGCAGTACTTC	CASSYNGAGAYEQYF
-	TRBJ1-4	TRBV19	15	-	TGTGCCAGTAGCCGAAGGGGTGGAACTAATGAAAAACTGTTTTTT	CASSRRGGTNEKLFF
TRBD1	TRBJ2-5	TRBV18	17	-	TGTGCCAGCTCACTAGGCGGACAGGGATCCCCCCAAGAGACCCAGTACTTC	CASSLGGQGSPQETQYF
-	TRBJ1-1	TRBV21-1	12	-	TGTGCCAGCAGCAAAGATATCGCTGAAGCTTTCTTT	CASSKDIAEAFF
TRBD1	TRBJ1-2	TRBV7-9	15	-	TGTGCCAGCAGCCCAGAGACAGGGTACCGCTATGGCTACACCTTC	CASSPETGYRYGYTF
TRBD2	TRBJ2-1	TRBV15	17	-	TGTGCCACCAGCAGACCTCTAGCGGGGGGCTTCTACAATGAGCAGTTCTTC	CATSRPLAGGFYNEQFF
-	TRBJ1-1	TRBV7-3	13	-	TGTGCCAGCAGCCCGGGACGGAACACTGAAGCTTTCTTT	CASSPGRNTEAFF
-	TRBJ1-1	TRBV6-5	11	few	TGTGCCAGCAAGTGGCCGGACGAAGCTTTCTTT	CASKWPDEAFF
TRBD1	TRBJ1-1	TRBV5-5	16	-	TGTGCCAGCAGCTTGGGGGCAGGGGGTAGGGACACTGAAGCTTTCTTT	CASSLGAGGRDTEAFF
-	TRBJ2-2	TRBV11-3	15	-	TGTGCCAGCAGCTTAGAAGGGATGTTCACCGGGGAGCTGTTTTTT	CASSLEGMFTGELFF
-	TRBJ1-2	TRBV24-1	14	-	TGTGCCACCAGTGACTTCCGGGACAACTATGGCTACACCTTC	CATSDFRDNYGYTF
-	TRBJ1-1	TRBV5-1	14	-	TGCGCCAGCAGCTTTAGGGGGAAGGGTGTTGAAGCTTTCTTT	CASSFRGKGVEAFF
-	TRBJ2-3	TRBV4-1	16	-	TGCGCCAGCAGCCAAGATCTGAGCACTAGCACAGATACGCAGTATTTT	CASSQDLSTSTDTQYF
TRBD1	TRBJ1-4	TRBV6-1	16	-	TGTGCCAGCAGTGAATGGACAGGACCTACTAATGAAAAACTGTTTTTT	CASSEWTGPTNEKLFF
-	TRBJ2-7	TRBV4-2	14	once	TGTGCCAGCAGCCAAGGGACTCCCGTGGGAGAGCAGTACTTC	CASSQGTPVGEQYF
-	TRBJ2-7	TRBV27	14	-	TGTGCCAGCAGTAGCACCCCAGCCCCCAACGAGCAGTACTTC	CASSSTPAPNEQYF